This T cell receptor (beta chain) was documented in a study of tumor and adjacent non-tumor tissue in lung cancer. In the case of this clonotype: Germline is not matched at one junction end, which may reflect a read error.

RNA was extracted from bulk tissue without any cell sorting. The CDR3 spans 15 residues. Germline V gene sequence: CDR1 SGHAT, CDR2 FQNNGV. Three rounds of nested PCR, following a modified ARM-PCR protocol, produced the TCRbeta library. TCRdb reanalysed the multiplex PCR reads using MiXCR and keeps one entry per CDR3 protein. Altogether about 120,000 distinct CDR3 sequences are present, nearly 85% being singletons, with the ten largest covering roughly 20%. The sequencing input was lung tumor tissue. This receptor was obtained from a man aged 70-80 years with non-small cell lung cancer. V is TRBV11-2 and J is TRBJ2-7; unclear D gene. The CDR3 DNA is TGTGCCAGCAGCTTAGCCTTTATGTCCTCCAACAAGCAATACTTC. Translating it yields CASSLAFMSSNKQYF. Together with reference TRBV11-2 and TRBJ2-7, the CDR3 gives the full variable domain: EAGVAQSPRYKIIEKRQSVAFWCNPISGHATLYWYQQILGQGPKLLIQFQNNGVVDDSQLPKDRFSAERLKGVDSTLKIQPAKLEDSAVYLCASSLAFMSSNKQYFGPGTRLTVT.